The 23 T cell receptor beta chains listed next were all sequenced from one sample in a study of response to subunit inactivated influenza vaccine (dated by TCRdb to the late 2010s). The library was obtained by RT-PCR. Reads for this sample came from an Illumina HiSeq 2500. TCRdb applied fastp at Q25 and MiXCR to the public reads, then kept only in-frame beta chains. Rows merge per CDR3 protein into single entries with the most common DNA and genes. This sample lists about 180,000 distinct CDR3 sequences; about 10% were detected once. Approximately 10% of the sample goes to the ten largest clones. This sample comprised non-naive T cells sorted from PBMCs, obtained on the day of vaccination. The cell subset or site label corresponds to: memory T cell fraction. These TCRs come from a man aged 50 to 59 who received an inactivated influenza vaccine. Donor details come from another sample of the same person, matched by shared clones.

This rearrangement joins TRBV27 to TRBJ2-1; 9 bases are shared with TRBD2. The V segment lost 5 bases and the J segment 9 bases; nucleotides outside the gene matches: 14. CDR1 is MNHEY, CDR2 SMNVEV, per germline (reference sequence). The CDR3 sequence is 16 residues long. The CDR3 DNA follows: TGTGCCAGCAGTGGAGCTAGCGGGGACTTAATGATTGAGCAGTTCTTC. Protein: CASSGASGDLMIEQFF.

The chain carries TRBV18 and TRBJ2-1, with 8 bases lining up with TRBD1. The V segment lost 3 bases and the J segment 5 bases; nucleotides outside the gene matches: 6. The CDR3 loop spans 15 amino acids. Germline lookup yields CDR1 KGHSH and CDR2 LQKENI. The CDR3 sequence is CASSPARTGNNEQFF. CDR3 nucleotide sequence: TGTGCCAGCTCACCGGCGAGGACAGGGAACAATGAGCAGTTCTTC.

The sample holds many counts of this clonotype. The chain links TRBV7-2 to TRBJ2-7; D is unclear. Germline CDR1 reads SGHTA; CDR2 reads FQGNSA. CDR3 size: 14 residues. V lost 5 bases to trimming and J lost 4 bases, with 15 bases between them. CDR3 sequence reads: CASSQGIRRYEQYF. The CDR3 nucleotides are TGTGCCAGCAGCCAAGGGATCAGAAGGTACGAGCAGTACTTC.

The chain's CDR3 is CAAGTKETQYF. The DNA of the CDR3 is TGTGCCGCCGGGACTAAAGAGACCCAGTACTTC. The rearrangement uses TRBV10-3 and TRBJ2-5, with TRBD2 identical over 7 bases. This CDR3 has 11 amino acids. After removal of 11 bases from V and 3 bases from J, the junction contained 3 bases not matched to a gene. The germline V gene has CDR1 ENHRY and CDR2 SYGVKD.

Only a few counts were recorded for this clonotype. The rearrangement links TRBV6-1 to TRBJ2-7, with 8 positions matching TRBD1. Germline V CDR1 and CDR2: MNHNS, SASEGT. The CDR3 totals 15 residues. V shed 5 bases, J shed 3 bases, and the junction held 9 bases outside the gene matches. The CDR3 here is CASSISGTGHYEQYF. CDR3 DNA: TGTGCCAGCAGTATCTCCGGGACAGGACACTACGAGCAGTACTTC.

This clonotype was observed a handful of times. The chain is built from TRBV27 and TRBJ1-2; D possibly corresponds to TRBD1 (5 bases). Germline V gives CDR1 MNHEY, CDR2 SMNVEV (reference sequence). The CDR3 sequence is 14 residues long. Trimming took 6 bases from V and 6 from J, leaving 17 bases between them. The CDR3 region has the DNA TGTGCCAGCAGCCGCGTCGGAGGGGTTCATGGCTACACCTTC. It encodes CASSRVGGVHGYTF.

The chain joins TRBV6-5 to TRBJ2-1; 7 nucleotides agree with TRBD2. V lost 0 bases to trimming and J lost 5 bases; unmatched junction nucleotides: 4. The CDR3 is made up of 15 amino acids. CDR1 is MNHEY and CDR2 is SVGAGI in the germline V gene. CDR3 coding DNA: TGTGCCAGCAGTTACTCGCGGGGGTTCGACAATGAGCAGTTCTTC. Protein sequence: CASSYSRGFDNEQFF.

This chain connects TRBV30 to TRBJ2-3; D gene ambiguous. The CDR3 runs to 15 residues. Germline V gives CDR1 GTSNPN, CDR2 SVGIG (reference sequence). The V end lost 5 bases, the J end lost 1 base, and 16 bases lay between the germline ends. The CDR3 coding sequence is TGTGCCTGGTCGTTGGACGGCCAAGGCACAGATACGCAGTATTTT. Its protein is CAWSLDGQGTDTQYF.

The chain has TRBV29-1 and TRBJ2-3; 9 bases map to TRBD1. Trimming at V came to 2 bases and at J to 0 bases, leaving 3 bases not matched to a gene. CDR1 and CDR2 from the germline V gene are SQVTM and ANQGSEA. The CDR3 is 15 residues long. CDR3 residues: CSVERTGDSTDTQYF. The CDR3 DNA sequence: TGCAGCGTTGAAAGGACAGGGGATAGCACAGATACGCAGTATTTT.

In this sample, this clonotype turned up a few times. This sequence joins TRBV7-2 and TRBJ2-5, with 12 bases that match TRBD2. Trimming cost V 3 bases and J 4 bases; bases outside gene matches: 6. CDR3 size: 16 residues. The V gene's germline CDR1 is SGHTA and CDR2 FQGNSA. In DNA, the CDR3 is TGTGCCAGCAGCTTGTCTAGCGGGAGGGCCCGAGAGACCCAGTACTTC. This gives the protein CASSLSSGRARETQYF.

The V gene is TRBV28, the J gene TRBJ2-3; possible D gene TRBD1, 6 bases. This CDR3 region has 13 residues. With 6 bases removed from V and 5 bases from J, the gap between germline ends came to 12 bases. CDR1 and CDR2 from the germline V gene are MDHEN and SYDVKM. The CDR3 DNA follows: TGTGCCAGCAGCTCGTGGGGGCAAGATACGCAGTATTTT. Translating it yields CASSSWGQDTQYF.

This clonotype occurred a few times. J is TRBJ2-2 and V is TRBV5-1, with TRBD2 as a possible D gene (7 bases). The CDR3 is 15 amino acids. V lost 5 bases and J 3 bases, leaving 14 bases between the germline ends. CDR1 is SGHRS, CDR2 YFSETQ, per germline. The CDR3 region has the DNA TGCGCCAGCAGTGCGGGGGCGGTAGACACCGGGGAGCTGTTTTTT. As protein: CASSAGAVDTGELFF.

In the case of this clonotype: Possible read error: a much larger clone is one base away. The chain joins TRBV12-3 or TRBV12-4 to TRBJ2-3; no reliable D call. Trimming stripped 7 bases from V and 2 bases from J, with 7 bases between. The CDR3 loop spans 12 amino acids. CDR3: CASIQVTDTQYF. In nucleotides, the CDR3 is TGTGCCAGCATCCAGGTCACAGATACGCAGTATTTT.

This clonotype came up a few times. The J gene is TRBJ1-1, the V gene TRBV3-1; D possibly corresponds to TRBD1 (6 bases). The CDR3 is 14 residues long. The V end lost 2 bases, the J end lost 6 bases, and 13 bases lay between the germline ends. The germline V gene encodes CDR1 LGHDT and CDR2 YNNKEL (reference sequence). Here the CDR3 reads CASSQFEGGAEAFF. The DNA for the CDR3 is TGTGCCAGCAGCCAATTCGAGGGGGGGGCTGAAGCTTTCTTT.

The chain uses TRBV3-1 and TRBJ2-5, with TRBD1 matching 8 bases. V lost 5 bases to trimming and J lost 2 bases; unmatched junction nucleotides: 4. The CDR3 length is 14 residues. Germline V lookup: CDR1 LGHDT, CDR2 YNNKEL (reference sequence). CDR3 nucleotides: TGTGCCAGCAGCTATCGACAGGGGCAAGAGACCCAGTACTTC. Encoded protein: CASSYRQGQETQYF.

J is TRBJ1-3 and V is TRBV5-1, with D possibly being TRBD1 (6 bases). This CDR3 is 15 amino acids long. Germline lookup yields CDR1 SGHRS and CDR2 YFSETQ. Trimming cost V 4 bases and J 0 bases, with 11 bases left between them. The chain's CDR3 is CASSAGQNSGNTIYF. In DNA, the CDR3 is TGCGCCAGCAGCGCCGGACAGAACTCTGGAAACACCATATATTTT.

This clonotype was observed a few times. The chain recombines TRBV20-1 with TRBJ1-1, with a tentative D call TRBD1 (6 bases). With 8 bases removed from V and 1 base from J, the gap between germline ends came to 14 bases. The length of the CDR3 is 13 residues. Germline-derived CDR1 and CDR2 are DFQATT and SNEGSKA (reference sequence). Here the CDR3 reads CSQDRRGNTEAFF. The CDR3 nucleotides are TGCAGTCAGGACCGCAGGGGGAACACTGAAGCTTTCTTT.

There are a few counts of this clonotype. The CDR3 loop reads CSARRLAPLSYEQYF. The DNA of the CDR3 is TGCAGTGCTAGAAGACTAGCTCCCCTTTCCTACGAGCAGTACTTC. The V and J genes are TRBV20-1 and TRBJ2-7; TRBD2 aligns across 7 bases. This CDR3 has 15 residues. The ends lost 2 bases at V and 1 base at J; junction bases unmatched: 8. Germline CDR1 reads DFQATT; CDR2 reads SNEGSKA (reference sequence).

This clonotype was recorded many times. This chain uses TRBV5-1 with TRBJ2-5; D might be TRBD2 (5 bases). V dropped 0 bases and J dropped 0 bases, with 9 bases sitting between them. CDR3 length equals 15 residues. Germline V CDR1 and CDR2: SGHRS, YFSETQ. The CDR3 DNA sequence: TGCGCCAGCAGCTTGGGGAGCGGATACCAAGAGACCCAGTACTTC. Residues: CASSLGSGYQETQYF.

The chain employs TRBV4-2 and TRBJ2-7; 9 nucleotides match TRBD2. This CDR3 has 16 amino acids. Germline CDR1 and CDR2: LGHNA and YNFKEQ. V trimming: 4 bases; J trimming: 3 bases; junction bases outside the gene matches: 10. CDR3 DNA: TGTGCCAGCAGCCCCCAGTCAGGTAGCGGGAGCTACGAGCAGTACTTC. Encoded protein: CASSPQSGSGSYEQYF.

The chain has TRBV11-2 and TRBJ2-2; TRBD2 aligns across 9 bases. CDR3 length equals 15 residues. The V gene end was trimmed by 5 bases and the J gene end by 8 bases; junction bases not matched to a gene: 9. In germline, CDR1 is SGHAT, CDR2 FQNNGV. The chain's CDR3 is CASSPQISGSGELFF. In nucleotides, the CDR3 is TGTGCCAGCAGCCCCCAGATTAGCGGGAGTGGGGAGCTGTTTTTT.

This chain connects TRBV10-3 to TRBJ1-3; maybe TRBD1 (5 bases). The CDR3 loop spans 14 amino acids. Germline V gene lookup returns CDR1 ENHRY and CDR2 SYGVKD. The V end was cut by 6 bases, the J end by 0 bases, with 9 bases between. CDR3 region: CAISRESSGNTIYF. The CDR3 DNA sequence: TGTGCCATCAGCAGGGAGAGCTCTGGAAACACCATATATTTT.

This clonotype was counted only a few times. The V and J genes are TRBV20-1 and TRBJ2-6; TRBD2 agrees at 7 bases. The V gene's germline CDR1 is DFQATT and CDR2 SNEGSKA (reference sequence). The CDR3 is made up of 15 amino acids. With V trimmed by 7 bases and J by 1 base, 7 bases remained unmatched. In DNA, the CDR3 is TGCAGTGGGGTAGCGGGTTTTTCTGGGGCCAACGTCCTGACTTTC. The encoded protein is CSGVAGFSGANVLTF.